Included here is one T cell receptor (beta chain) sequence, with context. Its antigen is undetermined. Clones were read by immunoSEQ multiplex PCR, and TCRdb kept only the in-frame ones, dropping some. The data show 85,000 to 100,000 clones, less than 95% seen once. The data stem from a study of graft-versus-host responses after intestinal transplantation. Background on the study: Every recipient had anti-thymocyte globulin induction and three to four years of tacrolimus plus steroids.

Trimming at V came to 2 bases and at J to 8 bases, leaving 5 bases not matched to a gene. CDR1 and CDR2 (germline): SGHKS, YYEKEE (reference sequence). The CDR3 runs 14 residues. The sequence came from a human donor who was the organ donor for an intestinal transplant. Source: unstimulated CD4+ T cells sorted from spleen or lymph node cells, taken before transplant. The J gene is TRBJ1-2, the V gene TRBV5-5; 11 bases are a match to TRBD1. The CDR3 DNA reads as TGTGCCAGCAGCTTCCGGACAGGGGGCGTCGGCTACACCTTC. Translated: CASSFRTGGVGYTF.